This T cell receptor beta chain was identified in a study of control samples from healthy donors and cancer patients. Germline values: CDR1 LNHNV, CDR2 YYDKDF (reference sequence). The CDR3 spans 14 residues. V was trimmed by 0 bases and J by 0 bases, leaving 5 bases between them. The assay was immunoSEQ multiplex PCR, and TCRdb's table has in-frame clones only and misses some. The data contain roughly 150,000 clones, about 90% of them seen just once; the ten biggest clones take up around 1.6%. The chain combines TRBV15 with TRBJ1-1; the D is unclear. This receptor was taken from a man between 18 and 35 years old in good health. Sequencing was performed on blood. The CDR3, as DNA: TGTGCCACCAGCAGAGACCCATTGAACACTGAAGCTTTCTTT. This sequence encodes CATSRDPLNTEAFF.